The source of this T cell receptor (beta chain) is a study of blood T cell repertoires in COVID-19 (dated by TCRdb to 2018 to 2021). Turning to the overall study: Collaborator samples came from the United States, Italy and Spain and covered acute and convalescent phases of COVID-19. The prospective study material was composed of cDNA or gDNA derived from T cells, B-cell-depleted T cells, or PBMCs. Subjects who had been exposed to COVID-19, were actively infected with it, or had recovered from it provided the deeply sampled blood TCRbeta repertoires that made up the dataset. The repertoires were made available in a free public database intended to serve as a resource for research on the immune response to SARS-CoV-2. Samples were obtained from the ongoing ImmuneRACE study (first 160 participants) and from 1,254 subjects provided by 6 global collaborators. A de-identified subject ID, COVID-19 status, age in years and sex were almost always included in the sample metadata. Where HLA class I and class II types were available, the types were taken from metadata supplied by the sample provider, not from assay-based typing.

The research as a whole found: The amount of clinical and demographic metadata varied by source and participant and was provided uncurated.

A note on this clone: This receptor's antigen is unknown. Base quality data are lacking; no much larger clone is found one base away.

Participants in the prospective study were aged roughly 18 to 90 years, lived in more than 20 United States geographic areas, and enrolled through a virtual design. To assign participants to cohorts, the prospective study relied on clinical history that participants themselves reported in a screening survey and a study questionnaire. Recovered participants in ImmuneRACE Cohort 3 were defined by two consecutive negative NP/OP PCR tests, clearance by a healthcare professional, or resolution of symptoms. In the prospective study, whole blood, serum and a nasopharyngeal or oropharyngeal swab were collected from each participant by mobile phlebotomists. Additional blood draws and questionnaires over an approximately two-month period could optionally be provided by prospective study participants. Before DNA extraction, blood samples from the prospective study were shipped at room temperature or frozen.

The immunoSEQ Assay, a bias-controlled multiplex PCR, was used to amplify TCRbeta CDR3 regions from genomic DNA. In the source study's methods: The number of nucleated cells in each sample was estimated by amplification of reference gene primers within the assay. Sequence reads were collapsed and filtered to measure the absolute abundance of every unique TCRbeta CDR3 rearrangement. For each sample, productive Simpson clonality was calculated as the square root of Simpson's diversity index over productive rearrangements. TCRdb holds this immuneACCESS table with in-frame rearrangements only. Some clones are missing; in checked studies, unresolved V genes explain under half, and the rest has no known cause. V, J and clone size reflect that table, while D and trimming were determined from the DNA. The sample has about 310,000 clones on record, around nine tenths of them singletons. The ten top clones hold about 9.9% of the sample.

The sequence was obtained from a woman in her thirties or forties who had recovered from COVID-19. The sample comprised PBMCs or T cells enriched from blood (not recorded which).

The sequenced DNA: TGCGCCAGCAGCCTCAGGACAGCCAACACCGGGGAGCTGTTTTTT. It specifies CASSLRTANTGELFF. The rearrangement combines TRBV5-1 with TRBJ2-2; TRBD1 is perhaps the D gene, given 6 matching bases. The CDR3 measures 15 amino acids from cysteine to phenylalanine. The kept DNA is CDR3 alone, 45 bases in frame from the first base. CDR1 and CDR2 are drawn from the germline V gene: SGHRS, YFSETQ. V is shortened by 4 bases, J by 2 bases, and the region joining them spans 12 bases.